The 30 T cell receptor beta chains listed next were all sequenced from one sample in a study of T-cell reconstitution after alpha-beta-depleted transplantation in children. Researchers prepared the TCRbeta library using unique molecular identifiers, the study reports. One entry per CDR3 protein results from TCRdb running MiXCR on the PCR reads. In the table there are about 590,000 distinct CDR3 sequences, under 15% of which are singletons. Sample: PBMCs, mostly from graft donor cells, taken 360 days after TCRalphabeta/CD19-depleted stem cell transplant. The receptors shown here come from a male patient between 5 and 17 years old who had a stem cell transplant for acute myeloid leukemia, so the T cells may come from the graft donor.

The chain recombines TRBV12-3 or TRBV12-4 with TRBJ1-1; no clear D. CDR3 length equals 14 residues. V was cut by 1 base and J by 4 bases, with 10 bases left in between. CDR3 sequence: CASSLGQSSTEAFF. The CDR3 coding sequence is TGTGCCAGCAGTTTAGGCCAAAGCAGCACTGAAGCTTTCTTT.

This clonotype showed up many times. V and J are TRBV9 and TRBJ2-1; 8 bases match TRBD2. Trimming took 4 bases from V and 7 from J; bases not matched to a gene: 10. Germline-derived CDR1 and CDR2 are SGDLS and YYNGEE. CDR3 length: 15 amino acids. The CDR3 DNA follows: TGTGCCAGCAGCTTTCGGGAGGGGCTCGGAAATGAGCAGTTCTTC. The encoded protein is CASSFREGLGNEQFF.

There are many counts of this clonotype. V and J are TRBV3-1 and TRBJ2-2, with a tentative D call TRBD2 (5 bases). V lost 0 bases to trimming and J lost 4 bases, with 12 bases between them. The germline V gene encodes CDR1 LGHDT and CDR2 YNNKEL (reference sequence). This CDR3 spans 16 amino acids. CDR3 sequence: CASSQDRGSGTGELFF. The CDR3 coding sequence is TGTGCCAGCAGCCAAGATCGAGGGAGTGGCACCGGGGAGCTGTTTTTT.

This clonotype has a count of ten or more. The chain joins TRBV6-5 to TRBJ1-1; D ambiguous. V was trimmed by 2 bases and J by 0 bases, leaving 4 bases between them. The CDR3 has 13 amino acids. Germline V gene lookup returns CDR1 MNHEY and CDR2 SVGAGI. CDR3 sequence: CASSYKVNTEAFF. The DNA for the CDR3 is TGTGCCAGCAGTTACAAGGTGAACACTGAAGCTTTCTTT.

This clonotype has a count of ten or more. At one boundary the junction diverges from the germline segment, which might be a read error. This chain links TRBV7-7 with TRBJ1-1, with 9 bases matching TRBD1. The CDR3 is 15 residues long. Per germline, CDR1 SSHAT and CDR2 FNYEAQ (reference sequence). DNA for the CDR3: TGTGCTAGCAGCTGGAGAAGGACAGGGGTGGCCGAAGCTTTCTTT. This codes for CASSWRRTGVAEAFF. Complete variable domain (other parts from reference TRBV7-7 and TRBJ1-1): GAGVSQSPRYKVTKRGQDVTLRCDPISSHATLYWYQQALGQGPEFLTYFNYEAQPDKSGLPSDRFSAERPEGSISTLTIQRTEQRDSAMYRCASSWRRTGVAEAFFGQGTRLTVV.

This clonotype was seen at least ten times. The rearrangement links TRBV6-5 to TRBJ2-1, with 9 bases fitting TRBD2. Germline V CDR1 and CDR2: MNHEY, SVGAGI. The CDR3 runs 15 residues. The J segment lost 2 bases and the V segment lost 7 bases, leaving 6 bases of the junction unmatched. Here the CDR3 reads CASTPPSGAYNEQFF. The CDR3 DNA reads TGTGCCAGCACCCCCCCTAGCGGGGCCTACAATGAGCAGTTCTTC.

The DNA for the CDR3 is TGTGCCAGCAGCCAACTGGGGGGGACAGCTGGAAACACCATATATTTT. Its translation: CASSQLGGTAGNTIYF. V gene TRBV4-2 combines with J gene TRBJ1-3; TRBD1 agrees at 7 bases. With 2 bases clipped from V and 2 bases from J, the junction kept 6 bases outside the gene matches. The CDR3 sequence is 16 residues long. Germline-derived CDR1 and CDR2 are LGHNA and YNFKEQ.

This rearrangement joins TRBV20-1 to TRBJ2-7; 8 bases line up with TRBD1. CDR3 size: 12 residues. Germline CDR1 reads DFQATT; CDR2 reads SNEGSKA (reference sequence). V lost 5 bases and J lost 2; bases outside the gene matches: 2. The CDR3 spells CSAYRGAYEQYF. The CDR3 nucleotides read TGCAGTGCTTACAGGGGGGCCTACGAGCAGTACTTC.

CDR3 sequence reads: CASSQLQGLDYGYTF. The CDR3 DNA reads TGTGCCAGCAGCCAATTGCAGGGGTTGGACTATGGCTACACCTTC. The chain links TRBV16 to TRBJ1-2; TRBD1 might be the D (6 bases). The germline V and J ends were trimmed by 1 base and 3 bases, with 12 bases remaining between them. The CDR3 sequence is 15 residues long. Germline-derived CDR1 and CDR2 are KGHSY and FQNENV. Looking up the rest from reference TRBV16 and TRBJ1-2 gives the full variable domain: GEEVAQTPKHLVRGEGQKAKLYCAPIKGHSYVFWYQQVLKNEFKFLISFQNENVFDETGMPKERFSAKCLPNSPCSLEIQATKLEDSAVYFCASSQLQGLDYGYTFGSGTRLTVV.

This chain connects TRBV5-1 to TRBJ2-7, with 9 positions matching TRBD1. V shed 0 bases, J shed 0 bases, and the junction held 10 bases outside the gene matches. The V gene's germline CDR1 is SGHRS and CDR2 YFSETQ. The CDR3 contains 18 residues. The CDR3 DNA follows: TGCGCCAGCAGCTTGGCGCCGGGACAGGGCGTTAGCTCCTACGAGCAGTACTTC. The encoded protein is CASSLAPGQGVSSYEQYF.

J is TRBJ1-3 and V is TRBV5-1; 11 positions agree with TRBD1. Germline CDR1 reads SGHRS; CDR2 reads YFSETQ. The CDR3 length is 17 residues. V was pared by 4 bases and J by 0 bases, with 6 bases of the junction left unmatched. CDR3 coding DNA: TGCGCCAGCAGCCCAGGACAGGGGGCTAACTCTGGAAACACCATATATTTT. Protein product: CASSPGQGANSGNTIYF.

The chain couples TRBV7-8 to TRBJ2-7; TRBD2 agrees at 7 bases. The germline gives CDR1 SGHVS, CDR2 FQNEAQ. V dropped 0 bases and J dropped 5; count of bases not matched to a gene: 4. CDR3 length: 14 residues. CDR3 loop: CASSLARGIHEQYF. The CDR3 nucleotides are TGTGCCAGCAGCTTAGCGCGGGGGATCCACGAGCAGTACTTC.

The rearrangement joins TRBV6-5 to TRBJ1-1; no clear D gene. With 0 bases removed from V and 2 bases from J, the gap between germline ends came to 7 bases. The CDR3 totals 14 residues. Germline CDR1 reads MNHEY; CDR2 reads SVGAGI. DNA of the CDR3: TGTGCCAGCAGTTACTCGGGCACTAACACTGAAGCTTTCTTT. Translation: CASSYSGTNTEAFF.

The rearrangement joins TRBV15 to TRBJ1-4, with D perhaps TRBD1 (5 bases). V was pared by 5 bases and J by 5 bases, with 9 bases between. The CDR3 is 13 amino acids. Germline CDR1 and CDR2: LNHNV and YYDKDF (reference sequence). CDR3 amino acids: CATSRRQNEKLFF. The CDR3 DNA reads TGTGCCACCAGCCGGCGACAGAATGAAAAACTGTTTTTT.

This clonotype has a count of ten or more. The CDR3 here is CSDQPGLAGGIEQFF. In nucleotides, the CDR3 is TGCAGTGATCAACCAGGACTAGCGGGAGGGATTGAGCAGTTCTTC. The chain is built from TRBV29-1 and TRBJ2-1; 15 bases are a match to TRBD2. The CDR3 loop spans 15 amino acids. CDR1 SQVTM and CDR2 ANQGSEA come from the germline V gene.

This clonotype was found a few times. The CDR3 nucleotides are TGCAGTGCTGGATCTAGCGGAAGGGAACGGGTTCGCTACGAGCAGTACTTC. Amino acids: CSAGSSGRERVRYEQYF. The chain couples TRBV20-1 to TRBJ2-7; 7 bases fit TRBD2. In germline, CDR1 is DFQATT, CDR2 SNEGSKA (reference sequence). There are 17 residues in the CDR3. The trim removed 5 bases at V and 3 bases at J, leaving 19 bases unmatched.

This clonotype has more than one count but fewer than ten. J is TRBJ1-4 and V is TRBV7-8, with D possibly matching TRBD1 (5 bases). The V gene lost 5 bases and the J gene lost 5 bases, with 15 bases spanning the gap. The CDR3 extends over 15 amino acids. Germline loops: CDR1 SGHVS, CDR2 FQNEAQ. This CDR3 reads CASSPSGTANEKLFF. The CDR3 region has the DNA TGTGCCAGCAGCCCATCCGGGACTGCCAATGAAAAACTGTTTTTT.

This clonotype was recorded at least ten times. The rearrangement joins TRBV28 to TRBJ2-7; D is possibly TRBD2 (5 bases). CDR1 is MDHEN, CDR2 SYDVKM, per germline. V lost 8 bases, J lost 1 base, and 15 bases lay in between. The CDR3 has 14 amino acids. The CDR3 sequence is CASRLGGSSYEQYF. The CDR3 nucleotides are TGTGCCAGCCGCCTCGGAGGCAGTTCCTACGAGCAGTACTTC.

The chain couples TRBV7-2 to TRBJ2-1; D unresolved. V was clipped by 0 bases and J by 5 bases, with 11 bases between them. The CDR3 sequence is 15 residues long. CDR1 SGHTA and CDR2 FQGNSA come from the germline V gene. The CDR3 nucleotides read TGTGCCAGCAGCTTAGCGGGTAAGACCAACAATGAGCAGTTCTTC. It encodes CASSLAGKTNNEQFF.

The chain has TRBV5-8 and TRBJ2-5, with a tentative D call TRBD2 (5 bases). The CDR3 covers 14 residues. CDR1 is SGHTS and CDR2 is YDEGEE in the germline V gene. Trimming shortened V by 2 bases and J by 5 bases, and 13 bases separated the two germline ends. CDR3: CASSLYGRGETQYF. In DNA form, the CDR3 reads TGTGCCAGCAGCTTATACGGGCGAGGGGAGACCCAGTACTTC.

This clonotype appeared many times. V usage is TRBV28 and J usage is TRBJ2-7; D not certain. Germline CDR1 MDHEN, CDR2 SYDVKM. V was cut by 3 bases and J by 2 bases, with 11 bases left in between. CDR3 length: 14 amino acids. The CDR3 nucleotides read TGTGCCAGCAGTTTCAATCCAGGCGCCTACGAGCAGTACTTC. Protein product: CASSFNPGAYEQYF.

This clonotype has at least ten counts. This chain links TRBV29-1 with TRBJ2-1; 9 bases fit TRBD1. Trimming cost V 3 bases and J 8 bases; bases outside gene matches: 5. From germline, CDR1 is SQVTM and CDR2 ANQGSEA. The CDR3 runs to 13 residues. This CDR3 reads CSVEGQGVYEQFF. CDR3 DNA sequence: TGCAGCGTTGAGGGACAGGGTGTCTATGAGCAGTTCTTC.

This clonotype was recorded many times. The chain uses TRBV7-8 and TRBJ2-2; weak D call: TRBD2 (6 bases). CDR1 is SGHVS, CDR2 FQNEAQ, per germline. The CDR3 consists of 15 residues. Trimming shortened V by 6 bases and J by 7 bases, and 18 bases separated the two germline ends. The CDR3 loop is CASSPIGGMIGELFF. The CDR3 nucleotides read TGTGCCAGCAGTCCTATCGGCGGGATGATCGGGGAGCTGTTTTTT.

A few counts support this clonotype. The CDR3 DNA reads as TGTGCTAGTGGTTTGTGGGGATGGGGGGCGAACACCGGGGAGCTGTTTTTT. Translation gives CASGLWGWGANTGELFF. This chain joins TRBV12-5 and TRBJ2-2; weak D call: TRBD2 (6 bases). The CDR3 consists of 17 residues. CDR1 and CDR2 (germline): LGHNT, FRNRAP. Trimming took 2 bases from V and 0 from J, leaving 13 bases between them.

The V call is TRBV7-2, the J call TRBJ2-2, with no clear D. Trimming stripped 1 base from V and 6 bases from J, with 12 bases between. Germline CDR1 SGHTA, CDR2 FQGNSA. CDR3 size: 15 residues. This CDR3 reads CASSLVTVVAGELFF. The DNA for the CDR3 is TGTGCCAGCAGCTTAGTCACAGTCGTCGCCGGGGAGCTGTTTTTT.

This clonotype appeared a few times. CDR3 DNA sequence: TGTGCCACCAGTATCGGCAGGGAGGAGACCCAGTACTTC. This translates into CATSIGREETQYF. The chain has TRBV24-1 and TRBJ2-5; D tentatively reads TRBD1 or TRBD2 (5 bases each). The length of the CDR3 is 13 residues. The germline V and J ends were trimmed by 6 bases and 5 bases, with 12 bases remaining between them. The germline V gene has CDR1 KGHDR and CDR2 SFDVKD.

This chain links TRBV11-2 with TRBJ2-7; 8 bases map to TRBD2. The CDR3 loop spans 17 amino acids. Trimming cost V 4 bases and J 0 bases; bases outside gene matches: 11. Germline V gives CDR1 SGHAT, CDR2 FQNNGV. The CDR3 here is CASSSPLSGKSSYEQYF. The CDR3 nucleotides read TGTGCCAGCAGCTCCCCGCTTAGCGGGAAGAGCTCCTACGAGCAGTACTTC.

The chain is built from TRBV6-2 or TRBV6-3 and TRBJ2-1; 12 bases fit TRBD2. The CDR3 totals 16 residues. Germline trimming cut 6 bases from V and 3 bases from J; bases unmatched to any gene: 6. Germline V gives CDR1 MNHEY, CDR2 SVGEGT. Here the CDR3 reads CASSRLAGVLYNEQFF. The CDR3 coding sequence is TGTGCCAGCAGCCGACTAGCGGGAGTCCTCTACAATGAGCAGTTCTTC.

This clonotype has just a few counts. The rearrangement uses TRBV4-3 and TRBJ2-7; 7 bases align to TRBD1. Germline V lookup: CDR1 LGHNA, CDR2 YSLEER. Trimming at V came to 0 bases and at J to 3 bases, leaving 5 bases not matched to a gene. The CDR3 loop spans 15 amino acids. The CDR3 nucleotides are TGCGCCAGCAGCCAAGATCGGGGACAGCTCTACGAGCAGTACTTC. The encoded protein is CASSQDRGQLYEQYF.

This clonotype occurred many times. This chain joins TRBV28 and TRBJ1-1; D is undetermined. The germline gives CDR1 MDHEN, CDR2 SYDVKM. V lost 5 bases and J lost 4, with 11 bases in between. This CDR3 has 13 residues. CDR3 coding DNA: TGTGCCAGCAGTGGCCTCGACATCACTGAAGCTTTCTTT. The encoded protein is CASSGLDITEAFF.